Below are 24 T cell receptor beta chains sequenced from a single sample in a study of PD-1 blockade in classical Hodgkin lymphoma. Each patient experienced a relapse that followed autologous stem cell transplantation, and brentuximab vedotin exposure varied. Profiled with immunoSEQ multiplex PCR; TCRdb holds only in-frame clones, not every one. This table holds 25,000 to 30,000 clones, roughly three quarters found once. Here the sequenced sample was peripheral blood mononuclear cells (PBMCs), taken before the second cycle of nivolumab. Source of these receptors: a human donor with classical Hodgkin lymphoma.

This chain joins TRBV6-5 and TRBJ2-1; no clear D gene. The CDR3 contains 16 residues. Germline loops: CDR1 MNHEY, CDR2 SVGAGI. V dropped 0 bases and J dropped 0 bases, with 9 bases sitting between them. The CDR3 coding sequence is TGTGCCAGCAGTTACTCGTGGCGGATCTCCTACAATGAGCAGTTCTTC. Protein: CASSYSWRISYNEQFF.

This chain joins TRBV19 and TRBJ2-7; no reliable D call. V lost 3 bases, J lost 4 bases, and 7 bases lay in between. Germline CDR1 LNHDA, CDR2 SQIVND (reference sequence). CDR3 size: 12 residues. The CDR3 region is CASSISHYEQYV. The CDR3 bases are TGTGCCAGTAGTATCTCCCATTACGAGCAGTACGTC.

This chain uses TRBV6-1 with TRBJ2-7; D is uncertain. The CDR3 sequence is 16 residues long. Per germline, CDR1 MNHNS and CDR2 SASEGT. With 0 bases removed from V and 1 base from J, the gap between germline ends came to 13 bases. The CDR3 protein is CASSEASWQASYEQYF. The DNA for the CDR3 is TGTGCCAGCAGTGAAGCGTCGTGGCAGGCATCCTACGAGCAGTACTTC.

The chain combines TRBV27 with TRBJ2-1; no clear D gene. Trimming pared 3 bases from V and 5 bases from J, leaving 8 bases between. The CDR3 runs to 13 residues. Germline CDR1 MNHEY, CDR2 SMNVEV (reference sequence). Written as DNA, the CDR3 is TGTGCCAGCAGTTTGGGAAGAAACAATGAGCAGTTCTTC. This sequence encodes CASSLGRNNEQFF.

This clone was seen more than once but under ten times. CDR3 region: CAISDRSGRAARTDTQYF. In DNA, the CDR3 is TGTGCCATCAGTGACAGAAGCGGGAGGGCCGCGAGGACAGATACGCAGTATTTT. The rearrangement uses TRBV10-3 and TRBJ2-3; TRBD2 agrees at 10 bases. Germline values: CDR1 ENHRY, CDR2 SYGVKD. The CDR3 sequence is 18 residues long. V lost 3 bases, J lost 3 bases, and 12 bases stayed unmatched.

This chain links TRBV19 with TRBJ1-1; no clear D. The CDR3 has 13 residues. CDR1 is LNHDA and CDR2 is SQIVND in the germline V gene (reference sequence). Trimming left V 6 bases short and J 4 bases short, with 12 bases between. The CDR3 protein is CASRNGGSTEAFF. CDR3 in DNA: TGTGCCAGTAGGAACGGTGGTAGCACTGAAGCTTTCTTT.

Here the CDR3 DNA reads TGTGCCAGCAGCCGCCGGGGGGGGTCGAACACCGGGGAGCTGTTTTTT. Translation gives CASSRRGGSNTGELFF. The J gene is TRBJ2-2, the V gene TRBV7-2, with 8 nucleotides matching TRBD2. J was trimmed by 0 bases and V by 5 bases; bases with no gene match: 5. Germline V gives CDR1 SGHTA, CDR2 FQGNSA. This CDR3 comprises 16 residues.

The rearrangement links TRBV9 to TRBJ1-3; D remains unclear. This CDR3 is built from 15 residues. Germline V gives CDR1 SGDLS, CDR2 YYNGEE. V lost 4 bases and J 0 bases, leaving 11 bases between the germline ends. The CDR3 reads CASSSLDSSGNTIYF. The CDR3 nucleotides read TGTGCCAGCAGCTCCCTCGATAGCTCTGGAAACACCATATATTTT.

The chain couples TRBV7-3 to TRBJ2-1; 12 bases are shared with TRBD2. This CDR3 contains 15 residues. Germline V CDR1 and CDR2: SGHTA, FQGTGA. V trimming: 5 bases; J trimming: 3 bases; junction bases outside the gene matches: 2. The CDR3 nucleotides are TGTGCCAGCAGCCTAGCGGGAGGGATCTACAATGAGCAGTTCTTC. Its protein is CASSLAGGIYNEQFF. The full variable domain, in which reference TRBV7-3 and TRBJ2-1 provide the parts outside the CDR3, is GAGVSQTPSNKVTEKGKYVELRCDPISGHTALYWYRQSLGQGPEFLIYFQGTGAADDSGLPNDRFFAVRPEGSVSTLKIQRTERGDSAVYLCASSLAGGIYNEQFFGPGTRLTVL.

V gene TRBV10-3 combines with J gene TRBJ2-3; no reliable D call. Germline assignment: CDR1 ENHRY and CDR2 SYGVKD. Trimming removed 6 bases at V and 1 base at J, with 17 bases between. The CDR3 runs 16 residues. This chain's CDR3 is CAIRDNRAPGTDTQYF. CDR3 bases: TGTGCCATCAGAGATAACCGGGCCCCCGGCACAGATACGCAGTATTTT.

The V and J genes are TRBV6-1 and TRBJ2-7, with 7 bases that match TRBD1. The CDR3 contains 15 residues. Germline V lookup: CDR1 MNHNS, CDR2 SASEGT. The V gene end was trimmed by 8 bases and the J gene end by 1 base; junction bases not matched to a gene: 11. CDR3 residues: CASLSFQTGSYEQYV. The DNA for the CDR3 is TGTGCCAGCTTATCTTTCCAGACAGGGTCCTACGAGCAGTACGTC.

The rearrangement joins TRBV2 to TRBJ2-7; tentatively, D is TRBD1 or TRBD2 (6 bases each). In germline, CDR1 is SNHLY, CDR2 FYNNEI. This CDR3 comprises 15 residues. The V and J ends lost 3 bases and 1 base respectively, with 13 bases between them. This CDR3 is CASSERQGRSYEQYV. The CDR3 DNA follows: TGTGCCAGCAGTGAGAGGCAGGGGAGGTCCTACGAGCAGTACGTC.

This clone was picked up one time. The chain combines TRBV5-8 with TRBJ2-7; possible D gene TRBD1, 5 bases. Germline lookup yields CDR1 SGHTS and CDR2 YDEGEE. The germline V and J ends were trimmed by 1 base and 4 bases, with 12 bases remaining between them. This CDR3 is 14 amino acids long. CDR3 residues: CASSLSYGAYEQYF. CDR3 in DNA: TGTGCCAGCAGCTTGTCGTATGGGGCTTACGAGCAGTACTTC.

This chain connects TRBV6-5 to TRBJ2-3; 8 nucleotides match TRBD2. This CDR3 has 15 amino acids. Losses at the gene ends were 5 bases for V and 2 bases for J; bases not matched to a gene: 6. Germline V lookup: CDR1 MNHEY, CDR2 SVGAGI. The chain's CDR3 is CASSRPSGLTDTQYF. The CDR3 DNA follows: TGTGCCAGCAGTCGCCCTAGCGGGCTCACAGATACGCAGTATTTT.

This clone was observed a handful of times. The CDR3 protein is CASSGSDRVNTEAFF. CDR3 nucleotides: TGTGCCAGCAGTGGAAGCGACAGGGTTAACACTGAAGCTTTCTTT. The chain uses TRBV25-1 and TRBJ1-1; 7 nucleotides agree with TRBD1. The CDR3 runs 15 residues. The germline gives CDR1 MGHDK, CDR2 SYGVNS. The V and J ends lost 4 bases and 2 bases, in that order; junction bases with no gene match: 7.

Here the CDR3 reads CASSGSPGQGEAFF. The CDR3 DNA sequence: TGTGCCAGCAGTGGGTCCCCAGGACAGGGAGAAGCTTTCTTT. The chain carries TRBV6-4 and TRBJ1-1, with 8 bases aligning to TRBD1. The germline V gene has CDR1 MRHNA and CDR2 SNTAGT. There are 14 residues in the CDR3. J gave up 8 bases and V 4 bases, and 9 bases lay outside the gene matches.

The chain joins TRBV5-5 to TRBJ2-1; tentatively, D is TRBD1 or TRBD2 (5 bases each). Germline CDR1 reads SGHKS; CDR2 reads YYEKEE (reference sequence). The germline V and J ends were trimmed by 4 bases and 5 bases, with 19 bases remaining between them. The CDR3 is 16 amino acids. Here the CDR3 DNA reads TGTGCCAGCAGCCTGGGCCCGAGGGACGTGAACAATGAGCAGTTCTTC. This encodes CASSLGPRDVNNEQFF.

V gene TRBV4-3 combines with J gene TRBJ1-1; 7 bases agree with TRBD1. Germline V CDR1 and CDR2: LGHNA, YSLEER. This CDR3 spans 16 amino acids. V lost 0 bases and J lost 3; bases outside the gene matches: 7. In DNA form, the CDR3 reads TGCGCCAGCAGCCAAGAACCCAGGGGGTTGGACACTGAAGCTTTCTTT. Its protein is CASSQEPRGLDTEAFF.

The chain links TRBV7-2 to TRBJ1-1, with 9 bases identical to TRBD1. The CDR3 is 14 amino acids. Trimming took 4 bases from V and 4 from J; bases not matched to a gene: 4. Germline values: CDR1 SGHTA, CDR2 FQGNSA. The CDR3 protein is CASSSTGGLTEAFF. CDR3 in DNA: TGTGCCAGCAGCTCGACAGGGGGGCTCACTGAAGCTTTCTTT.

The CDR3 is CASSFRVSPPEQYF. The DNA for the CDR3 is TGTGCCAGCAGCTTCCGGGTTTCCCCCCCCGAGCAGTACTTC. This rearrangement joins TRBV7-2 to TRBJ2-7; D remains ambiguous. The ends were cut back, 3 bases at V and 6 bases at J, with 15 bases in the middle. From germline, CDR1 is SGHTA and CDR2 FQGNSA. The CDR3 is 14 amino acids.

The V gene is TRBV7-9, the J gene TRBJ2-3; 8 positions match TRBD1. CDR1 is SEHNR, CDR2 FQNEAQ, per germline (reference sequence). Unmatched junction bases numbered 5, after V lost 1 base and J lost 2 bases. CDR3 length: 16 residues. CDR3 residues: CASSLEGTGFTDTQYF. The CDR3 DNA reads TGTGCCAGCAGCTTAGAGGGGACAGGATTCACAGATACGCAGTATTTT. The whole variable domain, remainder taken from reference TRBV7-9 and TRBJ2-3, is DTGVSQNPRHKITKRGQNVTFRCDPISEHNRLYWYRQTLGQGPEFLTYFQNEAQLEKSRLLSDRFSAERPKGSFSTLEIQRTEQGDSAMYLCASSLEGTGFTDTQYFGPGTRLTVL.

The V call is TRBV5-4, the J call TRBJ1-1, with a weak D call TRBD1 (6 bases). The length of the CDR3 is 16 residues. Deletions cut 4 bases from V and 0 bases from J, with 16 bases between. Per germline, CDR1 SGHNT and CDR2 YYREEE (reference sequence). This CDR3 is CASSPLGGGLNTEAFF. The CDR3 bases are TGTGCCAGCAGCCCCCTCGGGGGCGGGTTGAACACTGAAGCTTTCTTT.

The gene calls are TRBV27 and TRBJ2-6; either TRBD1 or TRBD2 may fit D (6 bases each). Trimming pared 1 base from V and 2 bases from J, leaving 9 bases between. The length of the CDR3 is 16 residues. CDR1 and CDR2 (germline): MNHEY, SMNVEV (reference sequence). The CDR3 nucleotides are TGTGCCAGCAGTTTATGGGGGGCGGCTGGGGCCAACGTCCTGACTTTC. Protein sequence: CASSLWGAAGANVLTF. Full variable domain (outside the CDR3, taken from reference TRBV27 and TRBJ2-6): EAQVTQNPRYLITVTGKKLTVTCSQNMNHEYMSWYRQDPGLGLRQIYYSMNVEVTDKGDVPEGYKVSRKEKRNFPLILESPSPNQTSLYFCASSLWGAAGANVLTFGAGSRLTVL.

The chain is built from TRBV5-6 and TRBJ2-5, with D tentatively TRBD2 (6 bases). Germline V gives CDR1 SGHDT, CDR2 YYEEEE. V dropped 5 bases and J dropped 2 bases, with 13 bases sitting between them. There are 14 residues in the CDR3. The CDR3 loop reads CASRFGGYQETQYF. The DNA for the CDR3 is TGTGCCAGCAGGTTCGGGGGATATCAAGAGACCCAGTACTTC.